Listed here are 27 T cell receptor beta chains from one sample, sequenced in a study of blood T cell repertoires in COVID-19. Only in-frame clones appear in the TCRdb table, and some are missing; sequencing was by immunoSEQ multiplex PCR. This sample has 15,000 to 18,000 clones, with roughly 80% found just once. Material: peripheral blood. All receptors come from a man older than 75 with active or convalescent COVID-19.

CDR3 nucleotide sequence: TGCGCCAGCAGCCTTCTCGGGACTAGCGGAGAGACCCAGTACTTC. Protein sequence: CASSLLGTSGETQYF. The chain couples TRBV5-1 to TRBJ2-5, with 11 bases that match TRBD2. V lost 4 bases and J lost 4; bases outside the gene matches: 6. The CDR3 has 15 amino acids. CDR1 and CDR2 (germline): SGHRS, YFSETQ.

The CDR3 DNA is TGTGCCAGCAGTCGTAGCGGAGAAGAGACCCAGTACTTC. Its protein product is CASSRSGEETQYF. The V and J genes are TRBV12-3 or TRBV12-4 and TRBJ2-5; TRBD2 might be the D (6 bases). Trimming took 5 bases from V and 3 from J, leaving 10 bases between them. The CDR3 is 13 residues long.

CDR3 protein: CASSEEGNRVIKNEQFF. CDR3 DNA sequence: TGTGCCAGCAGTGAAGAAGGAAACAGGGTTATAAAGAATGAGCAGTTCTTC. The gene calls are TRBV6-1 and TRBJ2-1; D is perhaps TRBD1 (6 bases). Germline CDR1 and CDR2: MNHNS and SASEGT. The CDR3 runs to 17 residues. The V end was cut by 1 base, the J end by 7 bases, with 20 bases between.

The V gene is TRBV3-1 (or the pseudogene TRBV3-2), the J gene TRBJ1-4; maybe TRBD1 (6 bases). The CDR3 has 13 residues. Germline V gives CDR1 LGHDT, CDR2 YNNKEL (reference sequence). Trimming took 5 bases from V and 8 from J, leaving 12 bases between them. The CDR3 DNA reads TGTGCCAGCAGCGCAGGGGTGGGCGAAAAACTGTTTTTT. Translated, it gives CASSAGVGEKLFF.

The chain combines TRBV3-1 (or the pseudogene TRBV3-2) with TRBJ2-2; D remains ambiguous. CDR3 length equals 13 residues. Germline V gene lookup returns CDR1 LGHDT and CDR2 YNNKEL (reference sequence). V was cut by 4 bases and J by 5 bases, with 8 bases left in between. The CDR3 spells CASSRPRTGELFF. In DNA, the CDR3 is TGTGCCAGCAGCCGCCCGAGGACCGGGGAGCTGTTTTTT.

This chain uses TRBV27 with TRBJ2-7, with 11 positions matching TRBD2. With 7 bases clipped from V and 5 bases from J, the junction kept 10 bases outside the gene matches. The CDR3 is made up of 15 amino acids. Looked up from germline, CDR1 is MNHEY and CDR2 is SMNVEV (reference sequence). The CDR3: CASTRVSGGADEQYF. The CDR3 bases are TGTGCCAGCACTCGGGTTAGCGGGGGGGCTGACGAGCAGTACTTC.

The chain has TRBV27 and TRBJ1-1; 7 positions agree with TRBD1. V lost 3 bases to trimming and J lost 5 bases; unmatched junction nucleotides: 9. Germline assignment: CDR1 MNHEY and CDR2 SMNVEV (reference sequence). CDR3 size: 15 residues. The CDR3 reads CASSLTKAGGTEAFF. DNA for the CDR3: TGTGCCAGCAGTTTGACCAAAGCAGGGGGGACTGAAGCTTTCTTT.

This clone was detected once. V and J are TRBV20-1 and TRBJ2-7; maybe TRBD2 (6 bases). Germline loops: CDR1 DFQATT, CDR2 SNEGSKA (reference sequence). CDR3 length: 11 amino acids. Trimming took 6 bases from V and 4 from J, leaving 10 bases between them. CDR3 loop: CSAHRGYEQYF. In DNA form, the CDR3 reads TGCAGTGCGCACCGGGGGTACGAGCAGTACTTC.

The chain carries TRBV5-1 and TRBJ1-1; 8 positions agree with TRBD1. CDR1 and CDR2 (germline): SGHRS, YFSETQ. The CDR3 totals 16 residues. Losses at the gene ends were 4 bases for V and 1 base for J; bases not matched to a gene: 9. CDR3 coding DNA: TGCGCCAGCAGCCCCCTTACGGGACAGGAGAACACTGAAGCTTTCTTT. Translating gives CASSPLTGQENTEAFF. Filled out from reference TRBV5-1 and TRBJ1-1, the complete variable domain reads KAGVTQTPRYLIKTRGQQVTLSCSPISGHRSVSWYQQTPGQGLQFLFEYFSETQRNKGNFPGRFSGRQFSNSRSEMNVSTLELGDSALYLCASSPLTGQENTEAFFGQGTRLTVV.

This rearrangement joins TRBV27 to TRBJ1-1, with 7 bases matching TRBD1. The CDR3 is made up of 14 amino acids. The trim removed 5 bases at V and 4 bases at J, leaving 7 bases unmatched. Germline values: CDR1 MNHEY, CDR2 SMNVEV (reference sequence). CDR3 sequence (DNA): TGTGCCAGCAGTCTACAGGGGATAACCACTGAAGCTTTCTTT. Translated, it gives CASSLQGITTEAFF.

This chain links TRBV9 with TRBJ1-1, with D maybe TRBD1 (6 bases). V lost 3 bases to trimming and J lost 4 bases, with 19 bases between them. Germline CDR1 and CDR2: SGDLS and YYNGEE. The CDR3 runs 16 residues. CDR3 residues: CASSARGGAVVTEAFF. In DNA, the CDR3 is TGTGCCAGCAGCGCCCGAGGGGGAGCCGTGGTCACTGAAGCTTTCTTT.

There are a few counts of this clone. The chain links TRBV5-1 to TRBJ2-7; 8 nucleotides agree with TRBD1. The CDR3 has 14 amino acids. CDR1 is SGHRS and CDR2 is YFSETQ in the germline V gene. V lost 0 bases to trimming and J lost 4 bases; unmatched junction nucleotides: 3. The CDR3 here is CASSLVQGVYEQYF. Here the CDR3 DNA reads TGCGCCAGCAGCTTGGTACAGGGGGTATACGAGCAGTACTTC.

The chain couples TRBV9 to TRBJ2-2; TRBD1 might be the D (7 bases). CDR1 and CDR2 (germline): SGDLS, YYNGEE. The CDR3 is made up of 16 amino acids. Between the trimmed V and J ends, which lost 3 bases and 3 bases, there was a span of 15 bases. This CDR3 is CASSGQGLAYTGELFF. The CDR3 region has the DNA TGTGCCAGCAGCGGACAGGGACTGGCGTACACCGGGGAGCTGTTTTTT. The complete variable domain, with remaining parts taken from reference TRBV9 and TRBJ2-2, reads DSGVTQTPKHLITATGQRVTLRCSPRSGDLSVYWYQQSLDQGLQFLIQYYNGEERAKGNILERFSAQQFPDLHSELNLSSLELGDSALYFCASSGQGLAYTGELFFGEGSRLTVL.

The chain links TRBV19 to TRBJ1-5; 10 bases match TRBD1. The CDR3 is 17 amino acids. The V segment lost 5 bases and the J segment 5 bases; nucleotides outside the gene matches: 12. The germline V gene encodes CDR1 LNHDA and CDR2 SQIVND (reference sequence). This CDR3 reads CASSPSTGTGDYQPQHF. CDR3 DNA: TGTGCCAGTAGTCCTAGTACGGGGACAGGGGATTATCAGCCCCAGCATTTT.

In DNA, the CDR3 is TGTGCCAGCAGCGTAGGGCCGGGGGGCGTTTTGAATGAGCAGTTCTTC. Its protein is CASSVGPGGVLNEQFF. The J gene is TRBJ2-1, the V gene TRBV9; TRBD2 might be the D (7 bases). This CDR3 comprises 16 residues. Per the germline V gene, CDR1 is SGDLS and CDR2 is YYNGEE. V lost 0 bases and J 7 bases, leaving 17 bases between the germline ends.

The chain has TRBV5-1 and TRBJ1-1; D perhaps matches TRBD1 (6 bases). Germline CDR1 SGHRS, CDR2 YFSETQ. CDR3 length: 14 amino acids. V was clipped by 4 bases and J by 1 base, with 11 bases between them. Here the CDR3 DNA reads TGCGCCAGCAGCGACTCGACAGGGAACACTGAAGCTTTCTTT. It codes for CASSDSTGNTEAFF.

This chain joins TRBV5-1 and TRBJ2-3; D is possibly TRBD2 (6 bases). Per the germline V gene, CDR1 is SGHRS and CDR2 is YFSETQ. CDR3 length equals 13 residues. Trimming shortened V by 2 bases and J by 6 bases, and 10 bases separated the two germline ends. Written as DNA, the CDR3 is TGCGCCAGCAGCTTAGAACGGGGGGATACGCAGTATTTT. It is translated as CASSLERGDTQYF.

This clone was counted a few times. J is TRBJ2-3 and V is TRBV30; 10 bases map to TRBD2. The V and J ends lost 2 bases and 6 bases, in that order; junction bases with no gene match: 5. This CDR3 contains 14 residues. Looked up from germline, CDR1 is GTSNPN and CDR2 is SVGIG (reference sequence). CDR3 DNA sequence: TGTGCCTGGAGTTACACTAGCGGGGTGGATACGCAGTATTTT. It specifies CAWSYTSGVDTQYF.

The J gene is TRBJ1-2, the V gene TRBV14, with D tentatively TRBD1 (6 bases). Germline V gene lookup returns CDR1 SGHDN and CDR2 FVKESK. Trimming removed 4 bases at V and 6 bases at J, with 12 bases between. This CDR3 contains 13 residues. The DNA of the CDR3 is TGTGCCAGCAGCCTACAGGGATCCCATGGCTACACCTTC. Translated, it gives CASSLQGSHGYTF.

By share of the sample, this clone is medium-sized. The J gene is TRBJ2-7, the V gene TRBV2, with 13 bases fitting TRBD2. The V and J ends lost 8 bases and 1 base, in that order; junction bases with no gene match: 5. This CDR3 region has 15 residues. Germline loops: CDR1 SNHLY, CDR2 FYNNEI. The CDR3 loop is CASSRTSGGSYEQYF. The CDR3, as DNA: TGTGCCAGCTCCCGGACTAGCGGGGGTTCCTACGAGCAGTACTTC.

V and J are TRBV4-1 and TRBJ2-5; possibly TRBD1 for D (5 bases). Trimming stripped 4 bases from V and 13 bases from J, with 13 bases between. The CDR3 has 11 residues. From germline, CDR1 is MGHRA and CDR2 YSYEKL. The CDR3 DNA reads as TGCGCCAGCAGCCGTGACAGAGATCTGTACTTC. As protein: CASSRDRDLYF.

The rearrangement links TRBV24-1 to TRBJ2-2, with D possibly TRBD1 on 6 matching bases. Per the germline V gene, CDR1 is KGHDR and CDR2 is SFDVKD. V was trimmed by 2 bases and J by 2 bases, leaving 14 bases between them. This CDR3 has 17 residues. This chain's CDR3 is CATSDSRTATNTGELFF. CDR3 DNA sequence: TGTGCCACCAGTGATTCAAGGACAGCCACAAACACCGGGGAGCTGTTTTTT.

V is TRBV6-1 and J is TRBJ2-1; a weak D match, TRBD1 (6 bases). CDR1 MNHNS and CDR2 SASEGT come from the germline V gene. CDR3 length: 15 residues. The ends were cut back, 2 bases at V and 2 bases at J, with 10 bases in the middle. DNA for the CDR3: TGTGCCAGCAGTGAAAGGGGGTGGCCCTACAATGAGCAGTTCTTC. This encodes CASSERGWPYNEQFF.

The chain has TRBV4-3 and TRBJ1-5, with D possibly matching TRBD1 (6 bases). Trimming took 0 bases from V and 5 from J, leaving 11 bases between them. The CDR3 is 15 residues long. CDR1 is LGHNA and CDR2 is YSLEER in the germline V gene. The CDR3 loop reads CASSQDGQRDQPQHF. CDR3 DNA sequence: TGCGCCAGCAGCCAAGATGGACAGAGGGATCAGCCCCAGCATTTT.

The chain is built from TRBV7-8 and TRBJ2-3; D may be TRBD2 (7 bases). V was clipped by 3 bases and J by 4 bases, with 11 bases between them. The CDR3 length is 14 residues. Germline loops: CDR1 SGHVS, CDR2 FQNEAQ. This chain's CDR3 is CASSFRGASDTQYF. Written as DNA, the CDR3 is TGTGCCAGCAGCTTTCGGGGGGCCTCAGATACGCAGTATTTT.

The chain links TRBV27 to TRBJ1-6; D call uncertain. This CDR3 has 14 amino acids. V gave up 8 bases and J gave up 2 bases, with 10 bases separating them. Per germline, CDR1 MNHEY and CDR2 SMNVEV (reference sequence). CDR3 DNA sequence: TGTGCCAGCTCCAGAGGCCCCTATAATTCACCCCTCCACTTT. Its protein product is CASSRGPYNSPLHF.

The gene calls are TRBV5-1 and TRBJ2-1; tentatively, D is TRBD2 (6 bases). The CDR3 spans 14 residues. The germline V gene has CDR1 SGHRS and CDR2 YFSETQ. Trimming took 3 bases from V and 5 from J, leaving 12 bases between them. The chain's CDR3 is CASSSGLSDNEQFF. The CDR3 nucleotides read TGCGCCAGCAGCTCCGGACTATCCGACAATGAGCAGTTCTTC.